This T cell receptor (beta chain) is from a study of blood T cells in healthy people across ages. Overall study findings and caveats: With age, beta diversity per million T cells declined roughly linearly, significantly by approximately 41.

The CDR3 loop spans 13 amino acids. Germline V gives CDR1 SGHAT, CDR2 FQNNGV. Losses at the gene ends were 3 bases for V and 5 bases for J; bases not matched to a gene: 4. This clonotype occurred a few times. Its antigen is still unknown. PCR was performed a second time for 7 to 11 cycles using a sample-barcoded 5' primer and a J-beta primer mix. A tag from a template-switch adaptor with 12 random nucleotides marked each cDNA molecule. A single record per CDR3 protein comes from TCRdb applying MiXCR to the 5' RACE reads. The sample contains under 700,000 distinct CDR3 sequences, 24% of which appear only once. These data also featured in a second study, about T cells of mothers and their children.

The sequencing input was blood. The sequence was collected from a boy between 5 and 17 years old in good health. V is TRBV11-2 and J is TRBJ2-7; 7 bases are shared with TRBD1. The DNA for the CDR3 is TGTGCCAGCAGCTTCGGGACAGCACACGAGCAGTACTTC. It codes for CASSFGTAHEQYF.